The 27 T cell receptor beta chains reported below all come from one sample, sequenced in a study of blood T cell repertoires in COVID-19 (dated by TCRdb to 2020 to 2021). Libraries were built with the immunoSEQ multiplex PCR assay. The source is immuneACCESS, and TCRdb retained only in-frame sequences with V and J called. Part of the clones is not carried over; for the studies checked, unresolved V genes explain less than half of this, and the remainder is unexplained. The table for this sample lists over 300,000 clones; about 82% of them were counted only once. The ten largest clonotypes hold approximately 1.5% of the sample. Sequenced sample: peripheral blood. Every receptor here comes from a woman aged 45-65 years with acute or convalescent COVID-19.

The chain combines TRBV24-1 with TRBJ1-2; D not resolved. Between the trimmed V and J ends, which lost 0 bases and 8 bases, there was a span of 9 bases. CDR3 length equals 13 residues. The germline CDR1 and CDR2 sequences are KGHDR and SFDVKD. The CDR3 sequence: CATSDLAGVGYTF. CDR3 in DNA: TGTGCCACCAGTGATTTGGCCGGGGTAGGCTACACCTTC.

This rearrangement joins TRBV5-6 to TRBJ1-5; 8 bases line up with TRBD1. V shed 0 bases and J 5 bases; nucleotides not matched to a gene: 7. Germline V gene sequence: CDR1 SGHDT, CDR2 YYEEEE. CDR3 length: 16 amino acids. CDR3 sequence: CASSLGRGLRDQPQHF. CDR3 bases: TGTGCCAGCAGCTTGGGCAGGGGGCTCCGTGATCAGCCCCAGCATTTT.

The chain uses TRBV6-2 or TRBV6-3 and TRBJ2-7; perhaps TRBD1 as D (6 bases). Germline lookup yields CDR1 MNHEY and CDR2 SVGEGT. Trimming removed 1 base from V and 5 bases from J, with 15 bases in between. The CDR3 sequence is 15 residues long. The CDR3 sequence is CASSYFGPGVDEQYF. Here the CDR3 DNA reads TGTGCCAGCAGTTACTTCGGTCCAGGGGTTGACGAGCAGTACTTC.

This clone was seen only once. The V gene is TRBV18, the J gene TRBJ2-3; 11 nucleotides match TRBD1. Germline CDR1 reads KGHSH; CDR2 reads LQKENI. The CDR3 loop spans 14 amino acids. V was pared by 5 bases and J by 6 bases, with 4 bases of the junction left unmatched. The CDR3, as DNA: TGTGCCAGCTCAACCGGGACAGGGGGGGATACGCAGTATTTT. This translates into CASSTGTGGDTQYF.

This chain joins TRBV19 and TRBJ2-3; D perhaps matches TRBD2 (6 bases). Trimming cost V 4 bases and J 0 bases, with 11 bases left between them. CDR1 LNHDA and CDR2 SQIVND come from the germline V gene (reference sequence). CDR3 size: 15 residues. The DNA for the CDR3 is TGTGCCAGTAGTACTCAGCGGGCGAGCACAGATACGCAGTATTTT. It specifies CASSTQRASTDTQYF.

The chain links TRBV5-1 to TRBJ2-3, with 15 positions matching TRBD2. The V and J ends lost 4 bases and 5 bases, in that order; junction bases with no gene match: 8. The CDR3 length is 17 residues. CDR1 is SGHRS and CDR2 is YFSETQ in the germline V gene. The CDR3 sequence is CASSHGLAGGHRDTQYF. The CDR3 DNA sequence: TGCGCCAGCAGCCATGGACTAGCGGGAGGGCATCGAGATACGCAGTATTTT.

Written as DNA, the CDR3 is TGTGCCAGCAGCCCCCAACAGGGGCACACAGATACGCAGTATTTT. Translation: CASSPQQGHTDTQYF. The J gene is TRBJ2-3, the V gene TRBV7-3; 7 bases are a match to TRBD1. CDR1 is SGHTA and CDR2 is FQGTGA in the germline V gene. Germline trimming cut 5 bases from V and 2 bases from J; bases unmatched to any gene: 7. The CDR3 length is 15 residues. The full variable domain, in which reference TRBV7-3 and TRBJ2-3 provide the parts outside the CDR3, is GAGVSQTPSNKVTEKGKYVELRCDPISGHTALYWYRQSLGQGPEFLIYFQGTGAADDSGLPNDRFFAVRPEGSVSTLKIQRTERGDSAVYLCASSPQQGHTDTQYFGPGTRLTVL.

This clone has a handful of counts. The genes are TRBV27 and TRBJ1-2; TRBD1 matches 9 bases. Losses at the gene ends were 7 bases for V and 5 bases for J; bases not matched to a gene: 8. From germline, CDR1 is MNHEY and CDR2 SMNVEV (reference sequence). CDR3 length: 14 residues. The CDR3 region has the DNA TGTGCCAGCAAAGACGGGACAGGGCTTTATGGCTACACCTTC. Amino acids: CASKDGTGLYGYTF.

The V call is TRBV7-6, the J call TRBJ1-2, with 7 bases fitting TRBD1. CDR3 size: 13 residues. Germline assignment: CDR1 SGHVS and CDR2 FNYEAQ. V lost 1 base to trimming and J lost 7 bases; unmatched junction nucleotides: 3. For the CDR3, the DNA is TGTGCCAGCAGCTTAGTGGCAGGGGGTGGCTACACCTTC. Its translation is CASSLVAGGGYTF.

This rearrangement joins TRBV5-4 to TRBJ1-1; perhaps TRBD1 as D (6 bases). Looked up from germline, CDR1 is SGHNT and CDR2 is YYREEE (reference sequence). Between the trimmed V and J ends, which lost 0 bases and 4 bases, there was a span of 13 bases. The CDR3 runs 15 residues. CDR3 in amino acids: CASSLVLTGSTEAFF. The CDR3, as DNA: TGTGCCAGCAGCTTGGTACTAACAGGGAGCACTGAAGCTTTCTTT.

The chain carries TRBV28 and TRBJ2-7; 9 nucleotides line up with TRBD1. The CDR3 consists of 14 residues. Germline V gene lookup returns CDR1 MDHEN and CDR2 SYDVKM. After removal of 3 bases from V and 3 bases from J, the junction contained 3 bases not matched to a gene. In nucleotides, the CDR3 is TGTGCCAGCAGTTTCCCGGACAGGGGCTACGAGCAGTACTTC. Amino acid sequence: CASSFPDRGYEQYF.

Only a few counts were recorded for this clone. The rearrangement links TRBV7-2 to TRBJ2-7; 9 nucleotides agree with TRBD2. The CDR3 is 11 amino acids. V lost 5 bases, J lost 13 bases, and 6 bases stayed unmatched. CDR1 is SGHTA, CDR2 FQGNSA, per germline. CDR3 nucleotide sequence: TGTGCCAGCAGCCAAGGTAGCGGGAGTTACTTC. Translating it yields CASSQGSGSYF.

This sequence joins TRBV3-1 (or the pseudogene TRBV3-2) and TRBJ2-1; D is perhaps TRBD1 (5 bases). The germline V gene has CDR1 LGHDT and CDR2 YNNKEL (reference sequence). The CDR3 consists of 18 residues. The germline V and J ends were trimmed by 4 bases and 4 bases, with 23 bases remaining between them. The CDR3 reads CASSPTRTRELLYNEQFF. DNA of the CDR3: TGTGCCAGCAGCCCAACCCGCACCAGGGAACTTCTATACAATGAGCAGTTCTTC.

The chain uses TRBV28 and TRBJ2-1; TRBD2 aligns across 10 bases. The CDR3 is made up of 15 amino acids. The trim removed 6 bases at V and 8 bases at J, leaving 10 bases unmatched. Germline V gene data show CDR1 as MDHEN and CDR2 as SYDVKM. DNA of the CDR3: TGTGCCAGCAGGTCCCTAGCGGGAGATGGGGATGAGCAGTTCTTC. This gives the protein CASRSLAGDGDEQFF.

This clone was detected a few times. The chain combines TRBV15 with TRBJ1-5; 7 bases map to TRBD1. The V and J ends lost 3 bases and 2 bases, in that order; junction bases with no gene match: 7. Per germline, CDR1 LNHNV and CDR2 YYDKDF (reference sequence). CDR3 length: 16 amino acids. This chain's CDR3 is CATSSYRGEGNQPQHF. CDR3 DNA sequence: TGTGCCACCAGCAGCTACAGGGGTGAGGGCAATCAGCCCCAGCATTTT.

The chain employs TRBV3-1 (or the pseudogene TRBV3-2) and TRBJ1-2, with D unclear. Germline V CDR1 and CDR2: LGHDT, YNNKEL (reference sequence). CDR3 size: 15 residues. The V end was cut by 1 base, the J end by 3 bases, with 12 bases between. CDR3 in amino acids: CASSQGSRYDYGYTF. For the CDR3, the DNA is TGTGCCAGCAGCCAAGGTTCGAGGTATGACTATGGCTACACCTTC.

CDR3 amino acids: CASSHGTVLNQPQHF. The CDR3, as DNA: TGTGCCAGCAGCCACGGGACAGTACTAAATCAGCCCCAGCATTTT. The chain employs TRBV3-1 (or the pseudogene TRBV3-2) and TRBJ1-5; 7 bases are a match to TRBD1. The germline CDR1 and CDR2 sequences are LGHDT and YNNKEL (reference sequence). V lost 3 bases to trimming and J lost 4 bases; unmatched junction nucleotides: 6. The CDR3 runs 15 residues.

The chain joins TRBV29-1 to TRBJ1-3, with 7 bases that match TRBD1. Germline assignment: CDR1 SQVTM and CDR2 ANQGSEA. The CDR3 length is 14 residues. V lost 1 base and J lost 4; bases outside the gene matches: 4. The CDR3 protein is CSVEGGTAGNTIYF. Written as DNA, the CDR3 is TGCAGCGTTGAAGGGGGGACAGCCGGAAACACCATATATTTT.

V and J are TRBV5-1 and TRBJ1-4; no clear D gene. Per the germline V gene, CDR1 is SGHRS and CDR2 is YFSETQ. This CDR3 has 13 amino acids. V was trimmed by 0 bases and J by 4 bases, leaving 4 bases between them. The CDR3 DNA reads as TGCGCCAGCAGCTTGGGTTATAATGAAAAACTGTTTTTT. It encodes CASSLGYNEKLFF.

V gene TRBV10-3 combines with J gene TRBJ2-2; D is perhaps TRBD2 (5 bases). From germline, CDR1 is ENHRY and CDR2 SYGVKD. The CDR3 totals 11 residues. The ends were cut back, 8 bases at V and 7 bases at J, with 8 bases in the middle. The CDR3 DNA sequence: TGTGCCATCGAGAGGGACGGGGAGCTGTTTTTT. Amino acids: CAIERDGELFF.

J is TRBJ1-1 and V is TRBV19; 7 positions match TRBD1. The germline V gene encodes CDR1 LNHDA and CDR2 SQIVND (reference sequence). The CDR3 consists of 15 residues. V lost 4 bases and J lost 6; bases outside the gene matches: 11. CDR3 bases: TGTGCCAGTAGTACCCGGACAGGCCGTATTGCTGAAGCTTTCTTT. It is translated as CASSTRTGRIAEAFF.

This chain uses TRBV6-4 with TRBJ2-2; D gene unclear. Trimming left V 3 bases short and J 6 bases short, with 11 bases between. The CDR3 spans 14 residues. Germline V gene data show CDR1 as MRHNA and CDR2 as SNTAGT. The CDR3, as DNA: TGTGCCAGCAGTGATTATCCAGGCCCCGGGGAGCTGTTTTTT. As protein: CASSDYPGPGELFF.

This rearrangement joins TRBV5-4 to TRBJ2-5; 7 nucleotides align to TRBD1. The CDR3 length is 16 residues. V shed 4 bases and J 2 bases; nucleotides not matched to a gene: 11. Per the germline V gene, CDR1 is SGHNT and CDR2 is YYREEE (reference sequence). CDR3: CASSPGTARSQETQYF. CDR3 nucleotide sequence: TGTGCCAGCAGCCCCGGGACAGCTAGATCTCAAGAGACCCAGTACTTC.

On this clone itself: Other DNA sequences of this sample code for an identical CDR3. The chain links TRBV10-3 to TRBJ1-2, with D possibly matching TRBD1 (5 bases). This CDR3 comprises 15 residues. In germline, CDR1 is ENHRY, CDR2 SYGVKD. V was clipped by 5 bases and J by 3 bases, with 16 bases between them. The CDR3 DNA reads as TGTGCCATCAGTAAGAACCGGGACTCGCACTATGGCTACACCTTC. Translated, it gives CAISKNRDSHYGYTF.

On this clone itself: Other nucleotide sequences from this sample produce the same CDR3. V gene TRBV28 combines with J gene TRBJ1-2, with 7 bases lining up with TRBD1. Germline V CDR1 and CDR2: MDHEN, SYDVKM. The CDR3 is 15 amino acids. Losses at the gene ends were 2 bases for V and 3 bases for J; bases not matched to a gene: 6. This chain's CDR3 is CASSLGGTAYYGYTF. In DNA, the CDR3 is TGTGCCAGCAGTTTAGGGGGGACAGCTTACTATGGCTACACCTTC.

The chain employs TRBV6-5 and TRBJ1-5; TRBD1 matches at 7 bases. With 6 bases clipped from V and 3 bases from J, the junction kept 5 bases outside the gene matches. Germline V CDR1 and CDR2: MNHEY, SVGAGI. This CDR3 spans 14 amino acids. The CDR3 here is CASSPGTANQPQHF. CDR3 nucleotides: TGTGCCAGCAGCCCAGGGACAGCCAATCAGCCCCAGCATTTT.

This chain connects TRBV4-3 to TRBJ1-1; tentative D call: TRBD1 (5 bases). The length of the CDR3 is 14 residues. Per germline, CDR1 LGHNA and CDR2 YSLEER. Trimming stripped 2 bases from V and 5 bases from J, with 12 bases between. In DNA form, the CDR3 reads TGCGCCAGCAGCCAACAGGGTTTGGAGACTGAAGCTTTCTTT. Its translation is CASSQQGLETEAFF.